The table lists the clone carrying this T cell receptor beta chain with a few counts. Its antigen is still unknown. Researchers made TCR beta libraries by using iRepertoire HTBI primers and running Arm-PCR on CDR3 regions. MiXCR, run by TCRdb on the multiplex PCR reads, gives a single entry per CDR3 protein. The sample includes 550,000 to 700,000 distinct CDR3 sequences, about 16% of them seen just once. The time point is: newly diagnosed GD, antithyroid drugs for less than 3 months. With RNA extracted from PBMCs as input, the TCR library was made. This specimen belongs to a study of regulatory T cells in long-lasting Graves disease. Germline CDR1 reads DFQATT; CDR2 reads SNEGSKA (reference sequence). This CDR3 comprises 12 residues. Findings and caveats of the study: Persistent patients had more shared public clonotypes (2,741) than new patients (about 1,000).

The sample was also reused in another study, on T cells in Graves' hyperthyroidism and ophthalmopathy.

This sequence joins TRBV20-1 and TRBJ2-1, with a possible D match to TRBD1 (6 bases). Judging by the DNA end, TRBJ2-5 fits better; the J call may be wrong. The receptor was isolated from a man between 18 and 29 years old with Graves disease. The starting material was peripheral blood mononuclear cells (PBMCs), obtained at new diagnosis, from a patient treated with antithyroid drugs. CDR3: CSAADSQETQYF. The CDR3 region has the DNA TGCAGTGCCGCGGACAGCCAAGAGACCCAGTACTTC.